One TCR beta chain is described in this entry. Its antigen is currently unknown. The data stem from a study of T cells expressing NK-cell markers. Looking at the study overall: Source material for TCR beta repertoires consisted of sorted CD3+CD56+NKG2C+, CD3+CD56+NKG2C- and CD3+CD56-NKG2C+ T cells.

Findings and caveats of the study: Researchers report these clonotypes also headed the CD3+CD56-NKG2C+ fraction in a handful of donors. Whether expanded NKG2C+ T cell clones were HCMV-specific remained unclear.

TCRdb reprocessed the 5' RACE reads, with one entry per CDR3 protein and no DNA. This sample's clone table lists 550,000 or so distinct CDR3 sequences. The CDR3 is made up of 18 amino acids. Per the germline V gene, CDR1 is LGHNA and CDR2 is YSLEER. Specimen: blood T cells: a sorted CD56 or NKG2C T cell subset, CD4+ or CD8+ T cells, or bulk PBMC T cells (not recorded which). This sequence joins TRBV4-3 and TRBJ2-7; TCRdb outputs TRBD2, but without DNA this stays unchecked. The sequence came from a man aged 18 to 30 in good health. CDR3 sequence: CASSQGRAGRQRNYEQYF.